This T cell receptor beta chain was obtained from a study of patients with pleural tuberculosis. The J segment lost 2 bases and the V segment lost 7 bases, leaving 5 bases of the junction unmatched. The CDR3 extends over 13 amino acids. CDR1 is MNHNS, CDR2 SASEGT, per germline. Turning to this clonotype: A much larger clone lies a single base off, so this may be a read error.

MiXCR was run by TCRdb on the reads, yielding one entry per CDR3 protein. The data contain about 50,000 distinct CDR3 sequences, around 7% of them singletons. The chain couples TRBV6-1 to TRBJ2-7; 7 bases line up with TRBD1. The clonotype originates from a human donor with pleural tuberculosis. Here the CDR3 DNA reads TGTGCCAGCATGGGGGACAGAACCTACGAGCAGTACGTC. Translation: CASMGDRTYEQYV.